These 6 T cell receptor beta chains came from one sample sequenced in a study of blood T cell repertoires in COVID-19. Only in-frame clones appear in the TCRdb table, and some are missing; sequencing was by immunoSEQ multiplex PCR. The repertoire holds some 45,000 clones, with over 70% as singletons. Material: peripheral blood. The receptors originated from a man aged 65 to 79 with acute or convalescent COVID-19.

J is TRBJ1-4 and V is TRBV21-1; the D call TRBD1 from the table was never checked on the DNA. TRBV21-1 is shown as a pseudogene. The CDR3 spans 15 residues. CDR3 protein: CASSKLTGTNEKLFF. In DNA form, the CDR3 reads TGTGCCAGCAGCAAACTGACAGGGACTAATGAAAAACTGTTTTTT.

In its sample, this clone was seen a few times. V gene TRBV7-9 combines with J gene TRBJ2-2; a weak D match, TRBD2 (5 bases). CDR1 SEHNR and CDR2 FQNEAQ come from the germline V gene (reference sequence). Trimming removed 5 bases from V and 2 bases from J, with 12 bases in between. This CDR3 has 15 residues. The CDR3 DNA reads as TGTGCCAGCAGCCCGCCCGGGATTAACACCGGGGAGCTGTTTTTT. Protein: CASSPPGINTGELFF.

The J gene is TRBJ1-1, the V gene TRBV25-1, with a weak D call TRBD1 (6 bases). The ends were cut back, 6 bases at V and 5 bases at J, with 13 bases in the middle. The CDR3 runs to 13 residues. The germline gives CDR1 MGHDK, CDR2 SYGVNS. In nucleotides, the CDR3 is TGTGCCAGCAGGCGGGGGCAGGGGACTGAAGCTTTCTTT. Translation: CASRRGQGTEAFF.

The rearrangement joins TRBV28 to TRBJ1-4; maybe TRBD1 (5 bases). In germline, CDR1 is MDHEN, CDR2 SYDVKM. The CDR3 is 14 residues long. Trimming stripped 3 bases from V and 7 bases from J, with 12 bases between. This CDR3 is CASSFLQDFEKLFF. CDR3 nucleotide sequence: TGTGCCAGCAGTTTCTTACAGGATTTTGAAAAACTGTTTTTT.

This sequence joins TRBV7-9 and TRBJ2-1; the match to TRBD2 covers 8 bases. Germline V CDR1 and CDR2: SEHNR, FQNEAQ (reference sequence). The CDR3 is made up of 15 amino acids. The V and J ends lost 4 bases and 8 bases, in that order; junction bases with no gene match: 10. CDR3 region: CASSSKTGRGDEQFF. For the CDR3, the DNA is TGTGCCAGCAGCTCAAAGACTGGGCGGGGGGATGAGCAGTTCTTC.

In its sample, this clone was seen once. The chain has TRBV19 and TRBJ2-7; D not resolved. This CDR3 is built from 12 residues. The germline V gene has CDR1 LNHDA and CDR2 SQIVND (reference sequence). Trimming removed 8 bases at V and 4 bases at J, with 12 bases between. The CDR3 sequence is CASSQYRYEQYF. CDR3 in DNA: TGTGCCAGTTCCCAGTACAGATACGAGCAGTACTTC.